A single TCR beta chain is shown here with its context. This entry is derived from a study of blood T cell repertoires in COVID-19. Study summary: Material from acute and convalescent COVID-19 was sourced from the United States, Italy and Spain. Sample material is recorded as cDNA or gDNA derived from T cells, B-cell-depleted T cells, or PBMCs.

CDR1 and CDR2 (germline): LNHDA, SQIVND (reference sequence). Trimming stripped 2 bases from V and 7 bases from J, with 18 bases between. The CDR3 runs 15 residues. Enrollment of patients from Seattle took place during active infection, with longitudinal follow-up. In the original workflow: Amplification with reference gene primers provided the estimates of nucleated cell counts. Clones were sequenced by immunoSEQ multiplex PCR, and TCRdb holds only the in-frame ones, with some missing. V and J calls and clone size follow that table, whereas D and trimming were derived from the DNA. The table lists about 160,000 clones, about 92% of them singletons.

Source material: peripheral blood. The sequence was collected from a man aged 30 to 39 with COVID-19, enrolled during active disease. This chain uses TRBV19 with TRBJ2-7; D may be TRBD2 (6 bases). CDR3 amino acids: CASSIQPFLGGEQYF. DNA for the CDR3: TGTGCCAGTAGTATACAGCCGTTCCTGGGAGGAGAGCAGTACTTC.